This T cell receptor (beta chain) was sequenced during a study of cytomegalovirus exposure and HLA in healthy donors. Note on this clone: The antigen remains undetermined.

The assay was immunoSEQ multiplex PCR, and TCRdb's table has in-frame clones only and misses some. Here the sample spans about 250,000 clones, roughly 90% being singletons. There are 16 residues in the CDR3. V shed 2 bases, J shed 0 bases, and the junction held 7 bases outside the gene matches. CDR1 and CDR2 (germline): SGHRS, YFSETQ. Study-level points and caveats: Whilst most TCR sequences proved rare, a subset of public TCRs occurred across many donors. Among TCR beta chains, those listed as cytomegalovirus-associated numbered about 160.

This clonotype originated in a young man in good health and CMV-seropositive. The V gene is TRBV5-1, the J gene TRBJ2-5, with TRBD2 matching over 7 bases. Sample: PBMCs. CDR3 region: CASSLNGGSNQETQYF. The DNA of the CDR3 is TGCGCCAGCAGCTTAAACGGGGGGAGTAACCAAGAGACCCAGTACTTC.